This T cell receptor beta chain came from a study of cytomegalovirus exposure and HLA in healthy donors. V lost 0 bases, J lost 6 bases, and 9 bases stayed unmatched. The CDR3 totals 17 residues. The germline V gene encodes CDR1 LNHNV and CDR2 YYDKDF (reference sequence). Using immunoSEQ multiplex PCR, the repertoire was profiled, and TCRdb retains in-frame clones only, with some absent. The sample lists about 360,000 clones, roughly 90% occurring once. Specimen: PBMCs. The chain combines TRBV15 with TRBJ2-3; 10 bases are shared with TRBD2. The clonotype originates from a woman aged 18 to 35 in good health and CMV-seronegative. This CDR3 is CATSRDRLAGVKDTQYF. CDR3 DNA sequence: TGTGCCACCAGCAGAGATCGTCTAGCGGGGGTTAAGGATACGCAGTATTTT.